These 21 T cell receptor beta chains came from one sample sequenced in a study of follicular helper T cells after annual influenza vaccination. The time point is: 2014-2015 season, pre-vaccination. The assay was immunoSEQ multiplex PCR, and TCRdb's table has in-frame clones only and misses some. The data contain approximately 11,000 clones, roughly 80% of them singletons. Material: CXCR5- memory CD4+ T cells sorted from blood, obtained on the day of influenza vaccination. Receptor source: an adult who received the influenza vaccine.

The rearrangement uses TRBV27 and TRBJ1-2, with TRBD1 identical over 7 bases. CDR3 length equals 13 residues. The germline V gene encodes CDR1 MNHEY and CDR2 SMNVEV (reference sequence). J was trimmed by 6 bases and V by 4 bases; bases with no gene match: 5. CDR3 bases: TGTGCCAGCAGTTCGACAGGGTCAGATGGCTACACCTTC. Its translation is CASSSTGSDGYTF.

V usage is TRBV7-6 and J usage is TRBJ2-1, with 13 bases aligning to TRBD2. Germline CDR1 SGHVS, CDR2 FNYEAQ. Trimming at V came to 5 bases and at J to 5 bases, leaving 6 bases not matched to a gene. There are 16 residues in the CDR3. The CDR3 DNA is TGTGCCAGCAGCGCTGGGACTAGCGGGGCCAACAATGAGCAGTTCTTC. Residues: CASSAGTSGANNEQFF. Variable domain in full (rest from reference TRBV7-6 and TRBJ2-1): GAGVSQSPRYKVTKRGQDVALRCDPISGHVSLYWYRQALGQGPEFLTYFNYEAQQDKSGLPNDRFSAERPEGSISTLTIQRTEQRDSAMYRCASSAGTSGANNEQFFGPGTRLTVL.

The rearrangement links TRBV18 to TRBJ2-3, with 10 nucleotides matching TRBD1. CDR1 is KGHSH and CDR2 is LQKENI in the germline V gene. This CDR3 contains 15 residues. V trimming: 5 bases; J trimming: 1 base; junction bases outside the gene matches: 3. CDR3 sequence: CASSRQGAGTDTQYF. CDR3 DNA sequence: TGTGCCAGCTCAAGACAGGGGGCGGGCACAGATACGCAGTATTTT.

This clone was observed a few times. This sequence joins TRBV7-2 and TRBJ1-2, with a tentative D call TRBD1 (5 bases). Deletions cut 3 bases from V and 1 base from J, with 9 bases between. The CDR3 consists of 14 residues. Germline values: CDR1 SGHTA, CDR2 FQGNSA. The CDR3 coding sequence is TGTGCCAGCAGCTTCAGGGTTGATAACTATGGCTACACCTTC. This codes for CASSFRVDNYGYTF.

The CDR3 bases are TGTGCCAGTAGTACCGGGACATACCATCAGCCCCAGCATTTT. This codes for CASSTGTYHQPQHF. The rearrangement uses TRBV19 and TRBJ1-5; D may be TRBD1 (6 bases). Germline V gives CDR1 LNHDA, CDR2 SQIVND (reference sequence). V lost 4 bases, J lost 5 bases, and 12 bases lay in between. The CDR3 consists of 14 residues.

The CDR3 reads CASRLPGQGYEQYF. CDR3 sequence (DNA): TGTGCCAGCAGGTTACCGGGACAAGGCTACGAGCAGTACTTC. The chain recombines TRBV5-8 with TRBJ2-7, with TRBD1 as a possible D gene (6 bases). Between the trimmed V and J ends, which lost 5 bases and 3 bases, there was a span of 15 bases. The germline CDR1 and CDR2 sequences are SGHTS and YDEGEE. The CDR3 length is 14 residues.

This clone came up a few times. The gene calls are TRBV2 and TRBJ1-6, with 9 bases lining up with TRBD1. Trimming at V came to 6 bases and at J to 10 bases, leaving 10 bases not matched to a gene. The CDR3 contains 15 residues. Germline V lookup: CDR1 SNHLY, CDR2 FYNNEI. As DNA, the CDR3 is TGTGCCAGCAGGTGGGACAGGGACGAAAAATCACCCCTCCACTTT. Amino acid sequence: CASRWDRDEKSPLHF.

The chain has TRBV11-2 and TRBJ2-2; possibly TRBD2 for D (6 bases). The CDR3 consists of 16 residues. Trimming cost V 0 bases and J 4 bases, with 12 bases left between them. The germline CDR1 and CDR2 sequences are SGHAT and FQNNGV. The CDR3 here is CASSLDRLASTGELFF. The CDR3 DNA reads TGTGCCAGCAGCTTAGATAGGCTAGCGAGCACCGGGGAGCTGTTTTTT.

The V gene is TRBV10-3, the J gene TRBJ1-1; D is uncertain. Germline V gives CDR1 ENHRY, CDR2 SYGVKD. The CDR3 sequence is 14 residues long. Trimming pared 4 bases from V and 1 base from J, leaving 10 bases between. CDR3 in DNA: TGTGCCATCAGTGGACAAGGAGGGAACACTGAAGCTTTCTTT. Amino acids: CAISGQGGNTEAFF.

The V gene is TRBV2, the J gene TRBJ1-5, with TRBD1 matching over 10 bases. The germline V gene has CDR1 SNHLY and CDR2 FYNNEI. J gave up 11 bases and V 4 bases, and 8 bases lay outside the gene matches. CDR3 length equals 14 residues. The CDR3 DNA reads TGTGCCAGCAGTGCCGCGGGACAGGGGCGGGCCCAGCATTTT. This sequence encodes CASSAAGQGRAQHF.

The J gene is TRBJ1-1, the V gene TRBV6-1; no definite D call. Germline lookup yields CDR1 MNHNS and CDR2 SASEGT. Trimming took off 5 bases at V and 7 bases at J, with 8 bases between the two ends. The CDR3 covers 11 residues. The DNA of the CDR3 is TGTGCCAGCAGTTACAAGGGTGAAGCTTTCTTT. Translated: CASSYKGEAFF.

This chain joins TRBV5-6 and TRBJ2-2, with TRBD1 identical over 8 bases. Unmatched junction bases numbered 4, after V lost 3 bases and J lost 3 bases. CDR3 size: 15 residues. CDR1 is SGHDT, CDR2 YYEEEE, per germline. CDR3 nucleotide sequence: TGTGCCAGCAGCTCGGACAGGGCGTACACCGGGGAGCTGTTTTTT. Translating it yields CASSSDRAYTGELFF. Looking up the rest from reference TRBV5-6 and TRBJ2-2 gives the full variable domain: DAGVTQSPTHLIKTRGQQVTLRCSPKSGHDTVSWYQQALGQGPQFIFQYYEEEERQRGNFPDRFSGHQFPNYSSELNVNALLLGDSALYLCASSSDRAYTGELFFGEGSRLTVL.

As DNA, the CDR3 is TGTGCCAGCAGCTGGGTCTCTGGGGGGAGCTCCTACAATGAGCAGTTCTTC. Its translation is CASSWVSGGSSYNEQFF. The chain joins TRBV5-7 to TRBJ2-1, with a possible D match to TRBD2 (6 bases). TRBV5-7 carries the ORF label, with uncertain function. Trimming took 3 bases from V and 0 from J, leaving 16 bases between them. The CDR3 is made up of 17 amino acids.

This chain connects TRBV29-1 to TRBJ2-3, with D perhaps matching TRBD1 or TRBD2 (5 bases each). Deletions cut 6 bases from V and 3 bases from J, with 19 bases between. CDR1 is SQVTM, CDR2 ANQGSEA, per germline. This CDR3 has 15 residues. In DNA form, the CDR3 reads TGCAGCGTACGACAGCGGCCTATGGGGACAGATACGCAGTATTTT. Translated, it gives CSVRQRPMGTDTQYF.

The chain links TRBV10-2 to TRBJ1-2, with 8 bases fitting TRBD1. Germline CDR1 WSHSY, CDR2 SAAADI. CDR3 length: 14 residues. Trimming took 3 bases from V and 7 from J; bases not matched to a gene: 7. DNA for the CDR3: TGCGCCAGCAGTGAACAACAGGGGGGGGCTGGCTACACCTTC. This translates into CASSEQQGGAGYTF.

This clone came up once. This chain uses TRBV6-6 with TRBJ2-2; D is ambiguous. V lost 6 bases, J lost 6 bases, and 17 bases lay in between. Germline CDR1 is MNHNY and CDR2 is SVGAGI (reference sequence). The CDR3 covers 15 residues. The CDR3 DNA reads as TGTGCCAGCAGCTCCAAGATAGGGCGCGCCGGGGAGCTGTTTTTT. This codes for CASSSKIGRAGELFF.

The chain recombines TRBV9 with TRBJ2-1; D tentatively reads TRBD1 or TRBD2 (5 bases each). V gave up 0 bases and J gave up 6 bases, with 10 bases separating them. The V gene's germline CDR1 is SGDLS and CDR2 YYNGEE. CDR3 size: 14 residues. DNA for the CDR3: TGTGCCAGCAGCGTAGGGTGGGACGGCAATGAGCAGTTCTTC. This gives the protein CASSVGWDGNEQFF.

This chain's CDR3 is CASRSGTGPYGYTF. For the CDR3, the DNA is TGTGCCAGTCGCTCAGGGACAGGGCCCTATGGCTACACCTTC. The rearrangement uses TRBV19 and TRBJ1-2; 9 positions agree with TRBD1. Per the germline V gene, CDR1 is LNHDA and CDR2 is SQIVND (reference sequence). CDR3 length equals 14 residues. The J segment lost 4 bases and the V segment lost 8 bases, leaving 8 bases of the junction unmatched. The full variable domain, in which reference TRBV19 and TRBJ1-2 provide the parts outside the CDR3, is DGGITQSPKYLFRKEGQNVTLSCEQNLNHDAMYWYRQDPGQGLRLIYYSQIVNDFQKGDIAEGYSVSREKKESFPLTVTSAQKNPTAFYLCASRSGTGPYGYTFGSGTRLTVV.

V usage is TRBV6-6 and J usage is TRBJ2-1; 8 nucleotides line up with TRBD2. V lost 7 bases to trimming and J lost 15 bases; unmatched junction nucleotides: 17. The CDR3 totals 14 residues. Looked up from germline, CDR1 is MNHNY and CDR2 is SVGAGI (reference sequence). In nucleotides, the CDR3 is TGTGCCAGCACCGAGCCACAAATCCGGACTAGCCTGTTCTTC. Its translation: CASTEPQIRTSLFF.

The chain has TRBV7-2 and TRBJ1-6; D gene ambiguous. CDR3 size: 14 residues. The V and J ends lost 0 bases and 15 bases respectively, with 15 bases between them. Germline V gene lookup returns CDR1 SGHTA and CDR2 FQGNSA. CDR3 residues: CASSLAREVLVLHF. In nucleotides, the CDR3 is TGTGCCAGCAGCTTAGCGCGTGAAGTCCTGGTCCTCCACTTT.

This chain connects TRBV5-5 to TRBJ1-4; D might be TRBD1 (5 bases). V dropped 3 bases and J dropped 0 bases, with 9 bases sitting between them. CDR1 is SGHKS and CDR2 is YYEKEE in the germline V gene (reference sequence). This CDR3 has 15 residues. CDR3 in amino acids: CASSSGGTTNEKLFF. The CDR3 nucleotides read TGTGCCAGCAGCTCTGGGGGGACAACTAATGAAAAACTGTTTTTT.